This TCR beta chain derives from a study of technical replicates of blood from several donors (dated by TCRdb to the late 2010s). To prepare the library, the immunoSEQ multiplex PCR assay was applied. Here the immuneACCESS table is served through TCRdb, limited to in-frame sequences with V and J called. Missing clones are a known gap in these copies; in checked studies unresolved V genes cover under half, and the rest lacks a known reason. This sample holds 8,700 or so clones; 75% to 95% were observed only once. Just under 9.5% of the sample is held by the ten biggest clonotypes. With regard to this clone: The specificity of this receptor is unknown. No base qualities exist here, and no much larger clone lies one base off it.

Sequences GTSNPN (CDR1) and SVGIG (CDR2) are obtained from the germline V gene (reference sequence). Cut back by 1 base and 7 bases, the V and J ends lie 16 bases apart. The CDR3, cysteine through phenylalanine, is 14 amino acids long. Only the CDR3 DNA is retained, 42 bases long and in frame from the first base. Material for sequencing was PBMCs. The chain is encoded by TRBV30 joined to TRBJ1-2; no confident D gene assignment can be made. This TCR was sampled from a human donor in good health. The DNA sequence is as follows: TGTGCCTGGAGTGACCTACCGTGGGCCGGTGGCTACACCTTC. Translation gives CAWSDLPWAGGYTF.